The next 5 T cell receptor beta chains were all read from a single sample in a study of T cell responses to AZD1222 COVID-19 vaccine. The method was immunoSEQ multiplex PCR; TCRdb's version includes in-frame clones alone and lacks a portion of them. The sample carries around 91,000 clones, about 88% recorded once. Source: peripheral blood, taken on day 0 of AZD1222 vaccination. These TCRs come from an adult in good health.

CDR3 sequence reads: CASSLTGLNYGYTF. The DNA of the CDR3 is TGTGCCAGCAGTTTAACAGGCCTTAACTATGGCTACACCTTC. V and J are TRBV28 and TRBJ1-2, with D maybe TRBD1 (5 bases). V lost 2 bases to trimming and J lost 1 base, with 8 bases between them. This CDR3 comprises 14 residues. CDR1 is MDHEN and CDR2 is SYDVKM in the germline V gene.

Concerning this clone: Other nucleotide sequences in the sample specify the same CDR3. The chain uses TRBV12-3 or TRBV12-4 and TRBJ1-2; D unresolved. This CDR3 is built from 12 residues. V shed 2 bases and J shed 1 base, with 2 bases lying between them. Written as DNA, the CDR3 is TGTGCCAGCAGTTTATTTAACTATGGCTACACCTTC. It specifies CASSLFNYGYTF.

The V and J genes are TRBV4-1 and TRBJ1-2; D gene ambiguous. Germline V gives CDR1 MGHRA, CDR2 YSYEKL. This CDR3 is built from 16 residues. The V gene lost 1 base and the J gene lost 0 bases, with 12 bases spanning the gap. CDR3 nucleotides: TGCGCCAGCAGCCAAGGAGAGCTGCTAACTAACTATGGCTACACCTTC. Translated: CASSQGELLTNYGYTF.

This clone was recorded once. V is TRBV28 and J is TRBJ2-1, with 9 bases matching TRBD2. The CDR3 runs to 20 residues. The V and J ends lost 2 bases and 2 bases, in that order; junction bases with no gene match: 16. The germline V gene has CDR1 MDHEN and CDR2 SYDVKM. The CDR3 coding sequence is TGTGCCAGCAGTTTACATTTGGCTAGCGGGGTCCCCAGAGCCTACAATGAGCAGTTCTTC. Amino acids: CASSLHLASGVPRAYNEQFF.

This clone was observed once. The chain has TRBV5-4 and TRBJ1-1; D is uncertain. Trimming removed 4 bases from V and 7 bases from J, with 11 bases in between. Per germline, CDR1 SGHNT and CDR2 YYREEE (reference sequence). The CDR3 contains 12 residues. CDR3 coding DNA: TGTGCCAGCAGCCCGGACCGCGTTGAAGCTTTCTTT. Protein product: CASSPDRVEAFF. Based on the CDR3 plus reference TRBV5-4 and TRBJ1-1, the full variable domain is ETGVTQSPTHLIKTRGQQVTLRCSSQSGHNTVSWYQQALGQGPQFIFQYYREEENGRGNFPPRFSGLQFPNYSSELNVNALELDDSALYLCASSPDRVEAFFGQGTRLTVV.